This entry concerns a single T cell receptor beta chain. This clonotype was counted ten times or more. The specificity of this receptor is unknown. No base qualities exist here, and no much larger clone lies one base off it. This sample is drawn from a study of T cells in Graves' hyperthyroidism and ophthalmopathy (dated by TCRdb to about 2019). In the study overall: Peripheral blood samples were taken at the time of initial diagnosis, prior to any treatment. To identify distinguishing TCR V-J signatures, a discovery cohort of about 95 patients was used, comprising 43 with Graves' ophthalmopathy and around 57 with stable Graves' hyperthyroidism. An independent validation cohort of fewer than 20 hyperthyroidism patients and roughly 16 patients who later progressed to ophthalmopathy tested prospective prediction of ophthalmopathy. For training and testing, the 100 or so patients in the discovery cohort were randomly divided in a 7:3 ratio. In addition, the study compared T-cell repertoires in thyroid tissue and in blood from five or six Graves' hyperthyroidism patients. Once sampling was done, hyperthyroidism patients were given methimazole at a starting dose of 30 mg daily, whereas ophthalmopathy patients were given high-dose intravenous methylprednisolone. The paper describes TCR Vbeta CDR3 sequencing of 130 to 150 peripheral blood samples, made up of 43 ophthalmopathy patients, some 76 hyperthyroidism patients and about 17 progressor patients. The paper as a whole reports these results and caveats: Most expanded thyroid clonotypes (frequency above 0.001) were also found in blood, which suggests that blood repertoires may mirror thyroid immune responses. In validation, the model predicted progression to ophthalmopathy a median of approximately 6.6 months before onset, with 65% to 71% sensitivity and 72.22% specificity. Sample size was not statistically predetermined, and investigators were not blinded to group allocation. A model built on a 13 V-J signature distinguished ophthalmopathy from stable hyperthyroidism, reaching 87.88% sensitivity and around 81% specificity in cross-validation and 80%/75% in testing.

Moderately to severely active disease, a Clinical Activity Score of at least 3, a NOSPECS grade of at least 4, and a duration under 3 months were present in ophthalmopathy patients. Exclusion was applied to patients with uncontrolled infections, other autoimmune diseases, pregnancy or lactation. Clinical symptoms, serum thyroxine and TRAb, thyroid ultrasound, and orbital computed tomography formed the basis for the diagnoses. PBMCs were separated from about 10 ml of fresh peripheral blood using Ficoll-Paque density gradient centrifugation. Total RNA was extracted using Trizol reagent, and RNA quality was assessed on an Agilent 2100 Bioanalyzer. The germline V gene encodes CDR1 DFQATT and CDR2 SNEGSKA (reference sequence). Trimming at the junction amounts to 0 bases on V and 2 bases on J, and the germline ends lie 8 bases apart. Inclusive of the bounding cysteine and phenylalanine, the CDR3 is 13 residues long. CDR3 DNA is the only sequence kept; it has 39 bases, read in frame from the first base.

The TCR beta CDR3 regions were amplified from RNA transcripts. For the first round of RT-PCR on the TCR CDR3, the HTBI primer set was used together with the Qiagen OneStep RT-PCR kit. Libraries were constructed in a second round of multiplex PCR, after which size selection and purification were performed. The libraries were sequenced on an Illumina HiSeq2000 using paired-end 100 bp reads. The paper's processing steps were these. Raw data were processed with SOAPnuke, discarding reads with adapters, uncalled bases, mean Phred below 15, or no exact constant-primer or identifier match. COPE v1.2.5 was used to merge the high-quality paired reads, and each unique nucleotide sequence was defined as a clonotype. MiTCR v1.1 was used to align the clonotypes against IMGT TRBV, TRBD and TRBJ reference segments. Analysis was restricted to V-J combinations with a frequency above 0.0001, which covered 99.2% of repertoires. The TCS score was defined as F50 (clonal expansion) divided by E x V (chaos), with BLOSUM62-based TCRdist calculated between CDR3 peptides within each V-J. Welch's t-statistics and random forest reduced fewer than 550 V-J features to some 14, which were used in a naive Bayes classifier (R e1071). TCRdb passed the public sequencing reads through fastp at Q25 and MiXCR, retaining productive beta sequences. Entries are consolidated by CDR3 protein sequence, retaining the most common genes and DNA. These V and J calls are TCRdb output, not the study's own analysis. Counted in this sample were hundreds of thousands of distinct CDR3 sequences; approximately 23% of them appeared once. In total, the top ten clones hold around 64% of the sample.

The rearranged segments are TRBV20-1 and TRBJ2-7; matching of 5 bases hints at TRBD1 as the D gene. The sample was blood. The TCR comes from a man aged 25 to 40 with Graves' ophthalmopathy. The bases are TGCAGTGCTAGAGAGACAGCCCCCTACGAGCAGTACTTC. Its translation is CSARETAPYEQYF.